A single TCR beta chain is shown here with its context. This entry comes from a study of human T cells and chemical hapten exposure. The CDR3 extends over 12 amino acids. Germline-derived CDR1 and CDR2 are SGHDT and YYEEEE. Deletions cut 7 bases from V and 2 bases from J, with 4 bases between. TCRdb re-derived calls from the RACE reads in MiXCR, one entry per CDR3 protein. The repertoire holds 50,000 or so distinct CDR3 sequences, with approximately 9.9% as singletons. This sample's time point: patch test 3, about 24 weeks after DPC sensitization. Regarding treatment: therapeutic diphenylcyclopropenone sensitization with weekly scalp DPC.

The source material was whole blood, sampled in connection with sensitization to the hapten diphenylcyclopropenone (DPC). The chain links TRBV5-6 to TRBJ2-6, with D hard to call. This receptor was obtained from a woman in her 40s with alopecia areata. Some clones in this sample may be carry-over from other donors' samples. The CDR3 is CASGTGANVLTF. CDR3 bases: TGTGCCAGCGGAACTGGGGCCAACGTCCTGACTTTC.